This passage covers 9 T cell receptor beta chains from one sample sequenced in a study of OX40 agonist ivuxolimab in advanced cancers. The assay was immunoSEQ multiplex PCR, and TCRdb's table has in-frame clones only and misses some. In the table there are more than 70,000 clones, about four fifths of which are singletons. Source: CD4+ or CD8+ T cells sorted from blood, taken in a trial of the OX40 agonist ivuxolimab. The source of these receptors is an adult with an advanced solid tumor such as melanoma, head and neck, liver or kidney cancer.

The chain is built from TRBV5-4 and TRBJ1-4; possible D gene TRBD1, 6 bases. The CDR3 runs 14 residues. V was trimmed by 4 bases and J by 1 base, leaving 8 bases between them. Looked up from germline, CDR1 is SGHNT and CDR2 is YYREEE (reference sequence). CDR3 region: CASSQDRTNEKLFF. In DNA, the CDR3 is TGTGCCAGCAGCCAGGACAGAACTAATGAAAAACTGTTTTTT.

Only one count was recorded for this clone. The J gene is TRBJ2-2, the V gene TRBV4-3, with D possibly matching TRBD2 (5 bases). The V end was cut by 4 bases, the J end by 4 bases, with 16 bases between. CDR1 and CDR2 from the germline V gene are LGHNA and YSLEER. The CDR3 runs 16 residues. CDR3 loop: CASSPSLGSVTGELFF. The CDR3 DNA reads TGCGCCAGCAGCCCCTCTCTGGGGAGTGTCACCGGGGAGCTGTTTTTT.

This clone was counted a single time. V and J are TRBV10-1 and TRBJ2-3, with D uncertain. The germline gives CDR1 WNHNN, CDR2 SYGVQD (reference sequence). The CDR3 has 12 residues. Trimming stripped 4 bases from V and 5 bases from J, with 7 bases between. The CDR3 nucleotides are TGCGCCAGCAGTGCGCTGCGAGATACGCAGTATTTT. Its protein is CASSALRDTQYF.

The chain carries TRBV6-1 and TRBJ2-3, with TRBD2 matching over 8 bases. The germline V gene encodes CDR1 MNHNS and CDR2 SASEGT. The J segment lost 5 bases and the V segment lost 7 bases, leaving 8 bases of the junction unmatched. This CDR3 is built from 14 residues. The CDR3 DNA reads as TGTGCCAGCATAGCGGGGTACCAGGGAGATACGCAGTATTTT. The encoded protein is CASIAGYQGDTQYF.

The chain is built from TRBV2 and TRBJ2-3; D possibly matches TRBD1 or TRBD2 (5 bases each). The CDR3 contains 16 residues. Per the germline V gene, CDR1 is SNHLY and CDR2 is FYNNEI. The germline V and J ends were trimmed by 8 bases and 6 bases, with 24 bases remaining between them. The CDR3 region is CASSRGWIDGNDTQYF. The CDR3 coding sequence is TGTGCCAGCTCACGGGGCTGGATCGACGGTAACGATACGCAGTATTTT.

The genes are TRBV21-1 and TRBJ2-7; TRBD2 is the table's D call and was not checked against the DNA. TRBV21-1 is described as a pseudogene. The CDR3 is 19 residues long. The CDR3: CASSRKKAGGLAGGYEQYF. The DNA of the CDR3 is TGTGCCAGCAGCAGAAAAAAAGCCGGAGGACTAGCGGGAGGCTACGAGCAGTACTTC.

The DNA of the CDR3 is TGTGCCAGCAGCTCAGGACAGACTAACTATGGCTACACCTTC. This translates into CASSSGQTNYGYTF. The gene calls are TRBV11-2 and TRBJ1-2; D is possibly TRBD1 (6 bases). The germline CDR1 and CDR2 sequences are SGHAT and FQNNGV. Trimming took 4 bases from V and 0 from J, leaving 9 bases between them. The CDR3 has 14 residues.

The chain combines TRBV19 with TRBJ1-4, with a weak D call TRBD1 (6 bases). Germline CDR1 reads LNHDA; CDR2 reads SQIVND (reference sequence). The CDR3 has 16 amino acids. V was clipped by 4 bases and J by 8 bases, with 20 bases between them. The CDR3 DNA sequence: TGTGCCAGTAGTACCCTTGGTGCAGGGGAGGACGAAAAACTGTTTTTT. Its protein product is CASSTLGAGEDEKLFF.

The chain is built from TRBV7-9 and TRBJ2-3, with 10 bases that match TRBD2. V lost 1 base and J lost 5; bases outside the gene matches: 6. The germline V gene encodes CDR1 SEHNR and CDR2 FQNEAQ (reference sequence). This CDR3 has 16 residues. The DNA of the CDR3 is TGTGCCAGCAGCTTAGGACAGCGGGGGGGCGGAGATACGCAGTATTTT. It translates to CASSLGQRGGGDTQYF. The whole variable domain, filled in from reference TRBV7-9 and TRBJ2-3, reads DTGVSQNPRHKITKRGQNVTFRCDPISEHNRLYWYRQTLGQGPEFLTYFQNEAQLEKSRLLSDRFSAERPKGSFSTLEIQRTEQGDSAMYLCASSLGQRGGGDTQYFGPGTRLTVL.